This TCR beta chain was obtained from a study of blood T cell repertoires in COVID-19. The V end lost 3 bases, the J end lost 5 bases, and 5 bases lay between the germline ends. This CDR3 is 12 amino acids long. The V gene's germline CDR1 is SNHLY and CDR2 FYNNEI. Authors' data handling: Researchers report that nucleated cell counts were estimated from reference gene primer amplification. TCRdb's copy holds only in-frame clones and misses some; the assay was immunoSEQ multiplex PCR. Clone size and V and J calls were adopted from that table, with D and trimming inferred from the DNA. This sample has around 450,000 clones, with 90% found just once. In terms of age and location, participants ranged from roughly 18 to 90 years and lived in about 25 US areas.

The specimen was PBMCs or T cells enriched from blood (not recorded which). The chain carries TRBV2 and TRBJ1-3; D not resolved. The TCR comes from a man younger than 35 who had recovered from COVID-19. The CDR3 bases are TGTGCCAGCAGTGACAGTCGAAACACCATATATTTT. It codes for CASSDSRNTIYF.